This T cell receptor beta chain came from a study of cytomegalovirus exposure and HLA in healthy donors. Regarding the study as a whole: Researchers reported in a later analysis that common viral pathogens appeared linked to several top clusters. With high specificity and sensitivity, the classifier reportedly diagnosed cytomegalovirus status. Across donors, most TCRs were seen rarely, yet some public ones were widespread. About 150 TCR beta chains were listed as cytomegalovirus-associated.

Notes on this clone: Its cognate antigen is unknown.

The ends lost 0 bases at V and 4 bases at J; junction bases unmatched: 5. The CDR3 has 16 amino acids. Germline lookup yields CDR1 MNHNS and CDR2 SASEGT. The PCR contained 60 Vbeta and 13 Jbeta primers. Clones were sequenced by immunoSEQ multiplex PCR, and TCRdb holds only the in-frame ones, with some missing. The repertoire table contains around 48,000 clones. This receptor was taken from a female donor in good health and CMV-seronegative. Sequenced material: PBMCs. The chain uses TRBV6-1 and TRBJ1-5; 8 bases align to TRBD1. Here the CDR3 DNA reads TGTGCCAGCAGTGAAGCAGAAGGACAGGGTAATCAGCCCCAGCATTTT. Translated, it gives CASSEAEGQGNQPQHF.